The rows below give T cell receptor beta chains drawn from one sample of a study of T cells in Graves' hyperthyroidism and ophthalmopathy. TCRdb reprocessed the multiplex PCR reads via MiXCR and lists one record per CDR3 protein. Found here are about 290,000 distinct CDR3 sequences, roughly 15% of them singletons; the top ten hold around 31%. The specimen was blood. The receptor source for this set is a woman aged 50 to 60 with Graves' hyperthyroidism that later progressed to Graves' ophthalmopathy. The CDR3 runs from the conserved cysteine through the conserved F or W. Each record gives: V gene, D gene, J gene, clone size, CDR3 DNA, CDR3 protein. A D gene is named only where the DNA matches it firmly. Clone size is not always given. Where it is, it says once, few, many or a class for expanded clones.

>TRBV9|.|TRBJ1-6|.
TGTGCCAGCAGCGCAGACGGGGGAAATTCACCCCTCCACTTT
CASSADGGNSPLHF
>TRBV18|.|TRBJ2-3|many
TGTGCCAGCTCACCTTACACAGATACGCAGTATTTT
CASSPYTDTQYF
>TRBV7-9|.|TRBJ2-3|many
TGTGCCAGCAGCTACCCGGGACCCAAGGGAGATACGCAGTATTTT
CASSYPGPKGDTQYF
>TRBV10-3|TRBD2|TRBJ2-1|many
TGTGCCATCAGTGAGCCCGGACTAGTTTCCGATGAGCAGTTCTTC
CAISEPGLVSDEQFF
>TRBV7-7|TRBD2|TRBJ2-1|many
TGTGCTAGCAGCTTGGGACTAGCGGCTAATGAGCAGTTCTTC
CASSLGLAANEQFF
>TRBV5-1|.|TRBJ1-4|.
TGCGCCAGCAGCTTTAATGCCGGGGGGACACCCGGTGAAAAACTGTTTTTT
CASSFNAGGTPGEKLFF
>TRBV28|.|TRBJ2-7|.
TGTGCCAGCAGCACAATCTACAGCGCCTACGAGCAGTACTTC
CASSTIYSAYEQYF
>TRBV9|.|TRBJ1-4|.
TGTGCCAGGAGAACTTACTGTTTGGGTAATGAAAAACTGTTTTTT
CARRTYCLGNEKLFF
>TRBV6-1|.|TRBJ1-2|many
TGTGCCAGCAGTTACAGTGGCAGGAGCTACACCTTC
CASSYSGRSYTF
>TRBV2|TRBD2|TRBJ2-5|many
TGTGCCAGCAGTGGATGGGGGGGTTCAAGGGAGACCCAGTACTTC
CASSGWGGSRETQYF
>TRBV10-3|.|TRBJ1-1|few
TGTGCCATCAGTGAGTCGAGCAGGAACACTGAAGCTTTCTTT
CAISESSRNTEAFF
>TRBV28|.|TRBJ2-5|many
TGTGCCAGCAGTTTACGCGAGGGGGAGACCCAGTACTTC
CASSLREGETQYF
>TRBV6-1|TRBD1|TRBJ1-4|many
TGTGCCAGCAGTCAGCGACAGGGGCGGGATAATGAAAAACTGTTTTTT
CASSQRQGRDNEKLFF
>TRBV5-6|TRBD2|TRBJ2-1|.
TGTGCCAGCAGCTCCTTACTAGCGGGAGGGGTTATGGTGAATGAGCAGTTCTTC
CASSSLLAGGVMVNEQFF
>TRBV9|.|TRBJ2-5|many
TGTGCCAGCAGCGTGGGGACAAGAGAAGAGACCCAGTACTTC
CASSVGTREETQYF
>TRBV19|.|TRBJ2-7|.
TGTGCCAGTAGTATAGATCCGGACAGATCCTACGAGCAGTACTTC
CASSIDPDRSYEQYF
>TRBV28|TRBD2|TRBJ2-2|many
TGTGCCAGCGCTAGCGGAGTTTTTCGGACCGGGGAGCTGTTTTTT
CASASGVFRTGELFF
>TRBV5-6|.|TRBJ2-2|few
TGTGCCAGCAGTCCGGGCCCATTCGGGGAGCTGTTTTTT
CASSPGPFGELFF
>TRBV5-1|.|TRBJ2-7|once
TGCGCCAGCGGCCGGCAGGGCGCGTCCTACGAGCAGTACTTC
CASGRQGASYEQYF
>TRBV2|.|TRBJ2-6|many
TGTGCCAGTGGGGGTTCGCCTGGGGCCAACGTCCTGACTTTC
CASGGSPGANVLTF
>TRBV28|TRBD2|TRBJ2-7|many
TGTGCCAGCAGTTTACGGACTAGCCTGAACCTCTACGAGCAGTACTTC
CASSLRTSLNLYEQYF
>TRBV20-1|TRBD2|TRBJ2-5|.
TGCAGTGCTACTAGCGGGAGAGGGGAGACCCAGTACTTC
CSATSGRGETQYF
>TRBV11-2|.|TRBJ2-7|many
TGTGCCAGCAGCCGCCTAGGGGTCTCCTACGAGCAGTACTTC
CASSRLGVSYEQYF
>TRBV20-1|TRBD2|TRBJ2-1|few
TGCAGTGCCTCGACTAGCGGAATCTCCAATGAGCAGTTCTTC
CSASTSGISNEQFF
>TRBV4-2|TRBD2|TRBJ2-5|few
TGTGCCAGCAGCCAGGGGTCTAGTCGGTGGACTAGCGGGAAGGGGACCCAGTACTTC
CASSQGSSRWTSGKGTQYF
>TRBV28|TRBD2|TRBJ2-6|.
TGTGCCAGCAGTTTCCCAGGACAGAACCTTTTAGTCGCGGGAGGGCCGGCTGGGGCCAACGTCCTGACTTTC
CASSFPGQNLLVAGGPAGANVLTF
>TRBV30|.|TRBJ2-3|many
TGTGCCTGGAGTGTGTGGGGCAACACAGATACGCAGTATTTT
CAWSVWGNTDTQYF
>TRBV29-1|.|TRBJ1-1|few
TGCAGCGTTGAAGACAGGGCTGAAGCTTTCTTT
CSVEDRAEAFF
>TRBV20-1|.|TRBJ2-7|many
TGCAGTGCTAGGCCCCAGAGCTCCTACGAGCAGTACTTC
CSARPQSSYEQYF
>TRBV2|.|TRBJ2-3|many
TGTGCCAGCAGCCCCTCCGGCACAGATACGCAGTATTTT
CASSPSGTDTQYF
>TRBV25-1|.|TRBJ2-3|many
TGTGCCAGCAGTGAAGCGGCAGCTCAAGATACGCAGTATTTT
CASSEAAAQDTQYF
>TRBV11-2|TRBD2|TRBJ2-7|many
TGTGCCAGTGGTCCCGGGAGGGTCGAGGGCGAGCAGTACTTC
CASGPGRVEGEQYF
>TRBV28|.|TRBJ1-4|many
TGTGCCAGCACCCCCCGTTTACAGGGAGGGTTGTTTTTT
CASTPRLQGGLFF
>TRBV30|.|TRBJ1-4|many
TGTGCCTCCCATGGACGGGGAGGTGAAAAACTGTTTTTT
CASHGRGGEKLFF